A single sample gave rise to the 8 T cell receptor beta chains below, sequenced in a study of liver allograft versus peripheral blood T cells. Study details: Transplanted livers and recipients' peripheral blood had their T cell receptor repertoires compared.

TCRdb re-derived calls from the reads in MiXCR, one entry per CDR3 protein. The sample lists 3,500 to 4,000 distinct CDR3 sequences; roughly 13% were seen once. These receptors all stem from a human patient who had a liver transplant. The graft donor may have given rise to some T cells.

Concerning this clonotype itself: A clone one base away is much larger, so this may be a read error. The rearrangement links TRBV7-9 to TRBJ2-7; possible D gene TRBD2, 6 bases. CDR3 length equals 13 residues. The V gene's germline CDR1 is SEHNR and CDR2 FQNEAQ (reference sequence). CDR3 nucleotide sequence: TGTGTCAGCAGCTTAAACGCGGGAAACGAGCAGTACTTC. Protein sequence: CVSSLNAGNEQYF. Full variable domain (missing parts from reference TRBV7-9 and TRBJ2-7): DTGVSQNPRHKITKRGQNVTFRCDPISEHNRLYWYRQTLGQGPEFLTYFQNEAQLEKSRLLSDRFSAERPKGSFSTLEIQRTEQGDSAMYLCVSSLNAGNEQYFGPGTRLTVT.

This clonotype has at least ten counts. V gene TRBV27 combines with J gene TRBJ1-1; possible D gene TRBD1, 5 bases. Germline V gene data show CDR1 as MNHEY and CDR2 as SMNVEV (reference sequence). The CDR3 is 14 amino acids. V was trimmed by 0 bases and J by 4 bases, leaving 9 bases between them. The CDR3 sequence: CASSLSWGITEAFF. The CDR3 DNA reads as TGTGCCAGCAGTTTATCGTGGGGGATCACTGAAGCTTTCTTT.

This clonotype is medium-sized in the sample. V gene TRBV19 combines with J gene TRBJ2-7; D could derive from TRBD1 or TRBD2 (5 bases each). Germline V lookup: CDR1 LNHDA, CDR2 SQIVND (reference sequence). With 3 bases removed from V and 6 bases from J, the gap between germline ends came to 15 bases. This CDR3 spans 14 amino acids. The CDR3 sequence is CASSISGLKAEQYF. Here the CDR3 DNA reads TGTGCCAGTAGTATCTCGGGGCTTAAGGCCGAGCAGTACTTC.

By share, this clonotype counts as medium-sized. The rearrangement uses TRBV6-2 or TRBV6-3 and TRBJ1-5; D call uncertain. The CDR3 has 17 amino acids. Germline V gene data show CDR1 as MNHEY and CDR2 as SVGEGT. V was cut by 0 bases and J by 7 bases, with 19 bases left in between. Here the CDR3 reads CASSYSLQKAPVQPQHF. DNA of the CDR3: TGTGCCAGCAGTTACTCCTTACAGAAAGCCCCGGTCCAGCCCCAGCATTTT.

This clonotype was counted ten times or more. The CDR3 loop is CASLTPEGASTDTQYF. The CDR3 region has the DNA TGTGCCAGCCTAACCCCTGAGGGCGCTAGCACAGATACGCAGTATTTT. The V gene is TRBV6-2 or TRBV6-3, the J gene TRBJ2-3, with D possibly TRBD2 on 5 matching bases. The CDR3 consists of 16 residues. Between the trimmed V and J ends, which lost 8 bases and 0 bases, there was a span of 18 bases. CDR1 and CDR2 (germline): MNHEY, SVGEGT.

This clonotype qualifies as medium-sized. The V call is TRBV6-5, the J call TRBJ1-2; maybe TRBD1 (6 bases). V shed 2 bases and J shed 7 bases, with 11 bases lying between them. Looked up from germline, CDR1 is MNHEY and CDR2 is SVGAGI. This CDR3 comprises 13 residues. The CDR3 region has the DNA TGTGCCAGCAGTTACGGGGGGGCTCTTGGCTACACCTTC. Protein product: CASSYGGALGYTF.

By sample share, this clonotype is medium-sized. This chain uses TRBV20-1 with TRBJ2-7; 9 positions agree with TRBD2. The CDR3 length is 13 residues. V trimming: 1 base; J trimming: 4 bases; junction bases outside the gene matches: 2. Germline CDR1 and CDR2: DFQATT and SNEGSKA (reference sequence). The chain's CDR3 is CSARGLAGYEQYF. The CDR3 DNA follows: TGCAGTGCTAGAGGGCTAGCGGGATACGAGCAGTACTTC.

This clonotype showed up many times. V and J are TRBV25-1 and TRBJ2-1, with D uncertain. In germline, CDR1 is MGHDK, CDR2 SYGVNS. The V gene lost 4 bases and the J gene lost 4 bases, with 2 bases spanning the gap. The CDR3 runs 11 residues. The DNA for the CDR3 is TGTGCCAGCAGTGGATACAATGAGCAGTTCTTC. It translates to CASSGYNEQFF.